Below, 25 T cell receptor beta chains from the same sample are listed, as sequenced in a study of blood T cells in healthy people across ages. Using a J-beta primer mix together with a sample-barcoded 5' primer, a second PCR was run for about 6 to 12 cycles. TCRdb independently ran MiXCR on the 5' RACE reads; one entry per CDR3 protein. The sample carries over 700,000 distinct CDR3 sequences, roughly 53% recorded once. Sample: blood. These receptors were obtained from a man aged 80 or over in good health.

This clonotype has just a few counts. V usage is TRBV14 and J usage is TRBJ2-7, with D unclear. Germline values: CDR1 SGHDN, CDR2 FVKESK. The V end was cut by 1 base, the J end by 0 bases, with 28 bases between. CDR3 length: 21 amino acids. DNA for the CDR3: TGTGCCAGCAGCCAAGCTACTTCGGGTCGGAGTGTCCCTCCGAGCTCCTACGAGCAGTACTTC. Translating gives CASSQATSGRSVPPSSYEQYF. The variable domain in full, with the rest retrieved from reference TRBV14 and TRBJ2-7, is EAGVTQFPSHSVIEKGQTVTLRCDPISGHDNLYWYRRVMGKEIKFLLHFVKESKQDESGMPNNRFLAERTGGTYSTLKVQPAELEDSGVYFCASSQATSGRSVPPSSYEQYFGPGTRLTVT.

The chain has TRBV3-1 and TRBJ2-5; unclear D gene. The end of the DNA fits TRBJ2-7 better, so the J call may be wrong. From germline, CDR1 is LGHDT and CDR2 YNNKEL (reference sequence). The CDR3 is made up of 16 amino acids. This CDR3 reads CASKRNPTTPRNEQYF. CDR3 bases: TGTGCCAGCAAACGAAACCCGACAACCCCACGGAACGAGCAGTACTTC.

This clonotype was counted between two and nine times. The chain couples TRBV7-2 to TRBJ2-5; D possibly uses TRBD1 or TRBD2 (6 bases each). The assigned J gene may be wrong: the sequence end matches TRBJ2-7 better. CDR3 length equals 13 residues. Germline CDR1 and CDR2: SGHTA and FQGNSA. The CDR3 here is CASSLAEGGEQYF. The CDR3 DNA is TGTGCCAGCAGCTTAGCGGAGGGGGGCGAGCAGTACTTC.

This clonotype has only a few counts. The genes are TRBV7-3 and TRBJ2-1; D is ambiguous. The CDR3 contains 15 residues. Germline CDR1 and CDR2: SGHTA and FQGTGA. Between the trimmed V and J ends, which lost 5 bases and 0 bases, there was a span of 11 bases. The CDR3 region is CASSDTSFSYNEQFF. The CDR3 coding sequence is TGTGCCAGCAGCGACACCTCCTTCTCCTACAATGAGCAGTTCTTC. Variable domain in full (rest from reference TRBV7-3 and TRBJ2-1): GAGVSQTPSNKVTEKGKYVELRCDPISGHTALYWYRQSLGQGPEFLIYFQGTGAADDSGLPNDRFFAVRPEGSVSTLKIQRTERGDSAVYLCASSDTSFSYNEQFFGPGTRLTVL.

This clonotype was observed a handful of times. The CDR3: CASRGIATNTEAFF. In DNA, the CDR3 is TGTGCCAGCAGGGGCATCGCAACGAACACTGAAGCTTTCTTT. This chain uses TRBV6-1 with TRBJ1-1; D gene ambiguous. CDR1 MNHNS and CDR2 SASEGT come from the germline V gene. This CDR3 has 14 amino acids. Between the trimmed V and J ends, which lost 6 bases and 1 base, there was a span of 12 bases.

This rearrangement joins TRBV20-1 to TRBJ1-4; maybe TRBD1 (5 bases). CDR3 length equals 14 residues. The germline CDR1 and CDR2 sequences are DFQATT and SNEGSKA (reference sequence). V was trimmed by 1 base and J by 5 bases, leaving 11 bases between them. The CDR3 nucleotides are TGCAGTGCTAGAGGGGGGGAGACAAATGAAAAACTGTTTTTT. Amino acid sequence: CSARGGETNEKLFF.

This CDR3 is CASRPPGPTYNERYF. DNA for the CDR3: TGTGCCAGCAGACCCCCGGGACCAACCTACAATGAGCGGTACTTC. V is TRBV11-2 and J is TRBJ2-5; D may be TRBD1 or TRBD2 (5 bases each). This CDR3 has 15 residues. The germline V gene encodes CDR1 SGHAT and CDR2 FQNNGV. V was trimmed by 6 bases and J by 13 bases, leaving 27 bases between them.

The chain is built from TRBV4-1 and TRBJ2-7; 16 positions match TRBD2. CDR3 length: 18 amino acids. The germline CDR1 and CDR2 sequences are MGHRA and YSYEKL. With 3 bases clipped from V and 1 base from J, the junction kept 6 bases outside the gene matches. CDR3 protein: CASSQGTSGRAPSYEQYF. The DNA of the CDR3 is TGCGCCAGCAGCCAGGGGACTAGCGGGAGGGCTCCATCCTACGAGCAGTACTTC.

The V call is TRBV6-1, the J call TRBJ1-5, with D hard to call. CDR1 is MNHNS and CDR2 is SASEGT in the germline V gene. CDR3 length: 13 amino acids. V lost 0 bases, J lost 9 bases, and 9 bases lay in between. The CDR3 spells CASSEAFSSPQHF. DNA for the CDR3: TGTGCCAGCAGTGAAGCTTTTAGCTCGCCCCAGCATTTT.

This clonotype was picked up a small number of times. The chain employs TRBV27 and TRBJ2-5, with D possibly matching TRBD2 (5 bases). Per germline, CDR1 MNHEY and CDR2 SMNVEV (reference sequence). The CDR3 loop spans 14 amino acids. V was trimmed by 5 bases and J by 2 bases, leaving 12 bases between them. For the CDR3, the DNA is TGTGCCAGCAGTCTACTATCGGGGCAAGAGACCCAGTACTTC. Its translation is CASSLLSGQETQYF.

The rearrangement joins TRBV6-6 to TRBJ2-5; 8 bases match TRBD1. The DNA matches TRBJ2-7 better at its end, which makes the J call doubtful. Germline V gene sequence: CDR1 MNHNY, CDR2 SVGAGI (reference sequence). The CDR3 loop spans 14 amino acids. The CDR3 is CASSYAGQAYEQYF. In nucleotides, the CDR3 is TGTGCCAGCAGTTACGCGGGACAGGCCTACGAGCAGTACTTC.

This clonotype has at least ten counts. The chain carries TRBV27 and TRBJ1-4, with unresolved D. This CDR3 contains 15 residues. Germline CDR1 MNHEY, CDR2 SMNVEV (reference sequence). V was clipped by 2 bases and J by 8 bases, with 15 bases between them. In DNA form, the CDR3 reads TGTGCCAGCAGTTTAGCTAGGGCTTCGGCGGAAAAACTGTTTTTT. Residues: CASSLARASAEKLFF.

The chain employs TRBV3-1 and TRBJ1-4; 9 bases fit TRBD1. CDR1 is LGHDT and CDR2 is YNNKEL in the germline V gene (reference sequence). After removal of 4 bases from V and 10 bases from J, the junction contained 10 bases not matched to a gene. CDR3 length: 15 amino acids. Here the CDR3 DNA reads TGTGCCAGCAGCCTCCCGGGACAGGGTACTGGAAAACTGTTTTTT. Translated: CASSLPGQGTGKLFF.

This chain uses TRBV5-1 with TRBJ2-3; 8 bases line up with TRBD2. With 2 bases clipped from V and 5 bases from J, the junction kept 4 bases outside the gene matches. This CDR3 region has 14 residues. CDR1 and CDR2 (germline): SGHRS, YFSETQ. In DNA form, the CDR3 reads TGCGCCAGCAGCTTTTTAGCGGGACGAGATACGCAGTATTTT. This sequence encodes CASSFLAGRDTQYF.

The chain is built from TRBV7-8 and TRBJ2-5; weak D call: TRBD1 (7 bases). V was cut by 0 bases and J by 5 bases, with 13 bases left in between. The CDR3 contains 15 residues. CDR1 is SGHVS and CDR2 is FQNEAQ in the germline V gene. CDR3 nucleotide sequence: TGTGCCAGCAGCTTAGCCGGCAGGGGGGTCGAGACCCAGTACTTC. As protein: CASSLAGRGVETQYF.

This chain connects TRBV3-1 to TRBJ1-6; D ambiguous. The CDR3 length is 14 residues. Germline CDR1 is LGHDT and CDR2 is YNNKEL (reference sequence). Trimming stripped 2 bases from V and 4 bases from J, with 6 bases between. CDR3 coding DNA: TGTGCCAGCAGCCAAAGGGCATATAATTCACCCCTCCACTTT. It specifies CASSQRAYNSPLHF.

This clonotype was detected only a few times. The rearrangement links TRBV5-6 to TRBJ2-3; D is perhaps TRBD1 (5 bases). The CDR3 extends over 14 amino acids. Trimming removed 4 bases at V and 3 bases at J, with 12 bases between. Germline CDR1 is SGHDT and CDR2 is YYEEEE. The CDR3 DNA sequence: TGTGCCAGCAGCGTTGCTCAGGGAACAGATACGCAGTATTTT. The encoded protein is CASSVAQGTDTQYF.

J is TRBJ2-7 and V is TRBV21-1; TRBD1 was called by the table and not checked on the DNA. TRBV21-1 constitutes a pseudogene. The CDR3 has 16 amino acids. The CDR3 DNA reads TGTGCCAGCAGCAAAGGCCCTGAGGCTAGCTCCTACGAGCAGTACTTC. Its translation is CASSKGPEASSYEQYF.

This rearrangement joins TRBV5-1 to TRBJ2-2, with TRBD1 matching 10 bases. The germline V gene has CDR1 SGHRS and CDR2 YFSETQ. The length of the CDR3 is 14 residues. V trimming: 3 bases; J trimming: 5 bases; junction bases outside the gene matches: 1. The DNA for the CDR3 is TGCGCCAGCAGCTGGGGACAGGGGACCGGGGAGCTGTTTTTT. Its protein is CASSWGQGTGELFF. The full variable domain, completed using reference TRBV5-1 and TRBJ2-2, is KAGVTQTPRYLIKTRGQQVTLSCSPISGHRSVSWYQQTPGQGLQFLFEYFSETQRNKGNFPGRFSGRQFSNSRSEMNVSTLELGDSALYLCASSWGQGTGELFFGEGSRLTVL.

The chain links TRBV20-1 to TRBJ1-2, with 8 positions matching TRBD1. V shed 3 bases, J shed 4 bases, and the junction held 4 bases outside the gene matches. There are 13 residues in the CDR3. Germline CDR1 is DFQATT and CDR2 is SNEGSKA (reference sequence). CDR3 nucleotide sequence: TGCAGTGCTAGTCGCACAGGGGGCTATGGCTACACCTTC. Protein: CSASRTGGYGYTF.

V and J are TRBV6-1 and TRBJ1-2; 11 positions match TRBD1. Germline V gene lookup returns CDR1 MNHNS and CDR2 SASEGT. V dropped 2 bases and J dropped 2; count of bases not matched to a gene: 4. CDR3 length: 16 residues. CDR3 protein: CASSERRDRGNYGYTF. The CDR3 DNA reads TGTGCCAGCAGTGAACGCCGGGACAGGGGGAACTATGGCTACACCTTC.

The chain couples TRBV14 to TRBJ1-1; 9 nucleotides match TRBD1. V shed 1 base and J 2 bases; nucleotides not matched to a gene: 11. Germline assignment: CDR1 SGHDN and CDR2 FVKESK. This CDR3 comprises 18 residues. The CDR3 loop is CASSQAGPRGQGNTEAFF. The CDR3, as DNA: TGTGCCAGCAGCCAAGCCGGACCCAGGGGACAGGGTAACACTGAAGCTTTCTTT.

J is TRBJ1-5 and V is TRBV20-1, with a weak D call TRBD1 (6 bases). The germline CDR1 and CDR2 sequences are DFQATT and SNEGSKA (reference sequence). CDR3 length: 12 amino acids. V was shortened by 5 bases and J by 6 bases, with 11 bases between the two germline ends. In DNA form, the CDR3 reads TGCAGTGCTCTACAGGGCGGTCAGCCCCAGCATTTT. It is translated as CSALQGGQPQHF.

This clonotype has more than one count but fewer than ten. V usage is TRBV27 and J usage is TRBJ2-1; tentatively, D is TRBD2 (5 bases). CDR1 MNHEY and CDR2 SMNVEV come from the germline V gene (reference sequence). There are 12 residues in the CDR3. Trimming removed 2 bases from V and 9 bases from J, with 8 bases in between. CDR3 DNA sequence: TGTGCCAGCAGTTTAGGAGGTCCTGAGCAGTTCTTC. Its protein is CASSLGGPEQFF.

CDR3 in amino acids: CASSVISGRGYRYAYF. The CDR3 bases are TGTGCCAGCAGCGTTATTAGCGGGAGAGGTTACAGATACGCGTATTTT. The chain employs TRBV11-2 and TRBJ2-3; TRBD2 aligns across 9 bases. Losses at the gene ends were 5 bases for V and 14 bases for J; bases not matched to a gene: 20. The CDR3 has 16 amino acids. From germline, CDR1 is SGHAT and CDR2 FQNNGV. Complete variable domain (other parts from reference TRBV11-2 and TRBJ2-3): EAGVAQSPRYKIIEKRQSVAFWCNPISGHATLYWYQQILGQGPKLLIQFQNNGVVDDSQLPKDRFSAERLKGVDSTLKIQPAKLEDSAVYLCASSVISGRGYRYAYFGPGTRLTVL.